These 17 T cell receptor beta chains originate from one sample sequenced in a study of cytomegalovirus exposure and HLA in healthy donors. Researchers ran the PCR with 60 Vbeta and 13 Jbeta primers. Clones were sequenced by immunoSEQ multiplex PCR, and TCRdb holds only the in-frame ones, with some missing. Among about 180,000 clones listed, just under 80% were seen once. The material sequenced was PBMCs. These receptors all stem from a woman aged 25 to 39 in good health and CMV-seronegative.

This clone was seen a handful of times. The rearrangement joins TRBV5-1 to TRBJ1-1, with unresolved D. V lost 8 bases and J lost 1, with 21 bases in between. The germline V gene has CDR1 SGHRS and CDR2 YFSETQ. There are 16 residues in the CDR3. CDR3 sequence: CARFSREGRPNTEAFF. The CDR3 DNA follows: TGCGCCAGATTCAGCAGAGAGGGTCGGCCGAACACTGAAGCTTTCTTT.

The CDR3 DNA sequence: TGTGCCAGCAGCTCACGACTAGCGGGGGGGAGGGATGAGCAGTTCTTC. Encoded protein: CASSSRLAGGRDEQFF. The genes are TRBV7-6 and TRBJ2-1; TRBD2 agrees at 14 bases. Germline V gene sequence: CDR1 SGHVS, CDR2 FNYEAQ. V lost 4 bases and J lost 8; bases outside the gene matches: 7. The CDR3 is made up of 16 amino acids.

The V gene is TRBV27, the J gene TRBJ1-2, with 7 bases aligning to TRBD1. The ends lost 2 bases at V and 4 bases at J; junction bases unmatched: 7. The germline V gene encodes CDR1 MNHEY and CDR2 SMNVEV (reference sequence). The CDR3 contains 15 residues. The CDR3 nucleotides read TGTGCCAGCAGTTTAGGAGGGGGCGCGGGCTATGGCTACACCTTC. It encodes CASSLGGGAGYGYTF.

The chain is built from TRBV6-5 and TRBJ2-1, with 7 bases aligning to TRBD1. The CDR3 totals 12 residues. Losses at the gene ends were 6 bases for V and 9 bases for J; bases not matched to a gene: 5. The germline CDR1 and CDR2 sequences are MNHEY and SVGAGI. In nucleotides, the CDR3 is TGTGCCAGCAGGAGCACAGGGGTTGAGCAGTTCTTC. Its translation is CASRSTGVEQFF.

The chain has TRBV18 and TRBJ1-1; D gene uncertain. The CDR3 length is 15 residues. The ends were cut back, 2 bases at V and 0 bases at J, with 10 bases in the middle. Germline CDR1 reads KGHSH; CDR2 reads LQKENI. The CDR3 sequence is CASSPLGAVNTEAFF. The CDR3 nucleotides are TGTGCCAGCTCACCATTGGGTGCGGTGAACACTGAAGCTTTCTTT.

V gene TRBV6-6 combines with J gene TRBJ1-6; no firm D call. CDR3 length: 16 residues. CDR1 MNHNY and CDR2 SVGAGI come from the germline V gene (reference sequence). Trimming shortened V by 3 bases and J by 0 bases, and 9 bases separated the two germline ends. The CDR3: CASSYVVSSYNSPLHF. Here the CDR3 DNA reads TGTGCCAGCAGTTATGTAGTGAGCTCCTATAATTCACCCCTCCACTTT.

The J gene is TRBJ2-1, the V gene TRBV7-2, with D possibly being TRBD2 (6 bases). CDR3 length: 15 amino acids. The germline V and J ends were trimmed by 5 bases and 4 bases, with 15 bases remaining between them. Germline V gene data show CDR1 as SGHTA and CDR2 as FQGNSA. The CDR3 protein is CASSPATGVYNEQFF. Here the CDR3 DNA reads TGTGCCAGCAGCCCGGCGACGGGGGTATACAATGAGCAGTTCTTC. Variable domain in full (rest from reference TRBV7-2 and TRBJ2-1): GAGVSQSPSNKVTEKGKDVELRCDPISGHTALYWYRQSLGQGLEFLIYFQGNSAPDKSGLPSDRFSAERTGGSVSTLTIQRTQQEDSAVYLCASSPATGVYNEQFFGPGTRLTVL.

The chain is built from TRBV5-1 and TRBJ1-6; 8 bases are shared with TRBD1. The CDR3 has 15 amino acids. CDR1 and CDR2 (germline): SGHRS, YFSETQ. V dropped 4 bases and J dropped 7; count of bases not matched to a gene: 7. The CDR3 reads CASSSGQGMNSPLHF. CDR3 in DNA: TGCGCCAGCAGCAGCGGACAGGGCATGAATTCACCCCTCCACTTT.

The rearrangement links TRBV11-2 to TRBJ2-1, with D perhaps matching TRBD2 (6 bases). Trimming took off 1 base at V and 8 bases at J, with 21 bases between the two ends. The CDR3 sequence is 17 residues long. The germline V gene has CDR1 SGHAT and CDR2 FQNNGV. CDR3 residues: CASSLGGGLQAGDEQFF. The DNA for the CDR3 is TGTGCCAGCAGCTTAGGTGGGGGACTCCAGGCGGGCGATGAGCAGTTCTTC.

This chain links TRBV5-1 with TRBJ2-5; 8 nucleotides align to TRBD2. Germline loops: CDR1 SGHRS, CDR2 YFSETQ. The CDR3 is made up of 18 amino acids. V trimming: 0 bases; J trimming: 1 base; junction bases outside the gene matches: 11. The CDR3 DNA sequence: TGCGCCAGCAGCTTGGCCTTCGGCGGGGGGACGATCCAAGAGACCCAGTACTTC. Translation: CASSLAFGGGTIQETQYF. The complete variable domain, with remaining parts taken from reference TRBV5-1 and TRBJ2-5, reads KAGVTQTPRYLIKTRGQQVTLSCSPISGHRSVSWYQQTPGQGLQFLFEYFSETQRNKGNFPGRFSGRQFSNSRSEMNVSTLELGDSALYLCASSLAFGGGTIQETQYFGPGTRLLVL.

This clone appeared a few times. The DNA for the CDR3 is TGTGCCAGCAGCCCCGGCGGAGGGTCTTATCAGCCCCAGCATTTT. Translation: CASSPGGGSYQPQHF. The chain couples TRBV7-2 to TRBJ1-5; D remains ambiguous. The V gene's germline CDR1 is SGHTA and CDR2 FQGNSA. Trimming removed 5 bases at V and 5 bases at J, with 16 bases between. This CDR3 is built from 15 residues. The whole variable domain, remainder taken from reference TRBV7-2 and TRBJ1-5, is GAGVSQSPSNKVTEKGKDVELRCDPISGHTALYWYRQSLGQGLEFLIYFQGNSAPDKSGLPSDRFSAERTGGSVSTLTIQRTQQEDSAVYLCASSPGGGSYQPQHFGDGTRLSIL.

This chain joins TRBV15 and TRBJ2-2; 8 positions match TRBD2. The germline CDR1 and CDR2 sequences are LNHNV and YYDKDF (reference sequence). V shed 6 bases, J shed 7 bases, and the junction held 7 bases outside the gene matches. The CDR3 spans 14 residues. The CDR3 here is CATRIGGEDGELFF. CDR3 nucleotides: TGTGCCACCAGGATCGGGGGGGAGGACGGGGAGCTGTTTTTT.

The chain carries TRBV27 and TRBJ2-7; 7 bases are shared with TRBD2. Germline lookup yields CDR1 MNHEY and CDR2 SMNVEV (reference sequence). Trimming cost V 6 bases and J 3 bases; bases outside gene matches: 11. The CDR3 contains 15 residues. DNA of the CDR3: TGTGCCAGCAGAACGGGGGGTGGCTCGGACTACGAGCAGTACTTC. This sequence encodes CASRTGGGSDYEQYF.

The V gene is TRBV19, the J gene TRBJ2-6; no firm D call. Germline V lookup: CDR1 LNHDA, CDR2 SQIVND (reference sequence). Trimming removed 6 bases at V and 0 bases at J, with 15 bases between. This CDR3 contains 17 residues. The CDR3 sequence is CASRGSPGSSGANVLTF. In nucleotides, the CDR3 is TGTGCCAGTAGAGGCTCGCCGGGTTCCTCTGGGGCCAACGTCCTGACTTTC.

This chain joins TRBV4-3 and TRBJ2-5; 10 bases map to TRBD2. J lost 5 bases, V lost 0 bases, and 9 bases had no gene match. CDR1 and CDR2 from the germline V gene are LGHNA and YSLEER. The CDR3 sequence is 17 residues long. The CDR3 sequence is CASSQDVSGGAGETQYF. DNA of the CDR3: TGCGCCAGCAGCCAAGATGTAAGCGGGGGGGCCGGTGAGACCCAGTACTTC.

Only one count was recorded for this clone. For the CDR3, the DNA is TGTGCCAGCATGGCGGGCAGTAAGATTAGCTACACCTTC. Its protein product is CASMAGSKISYTF. This chain joins TRBV2 and TRBJ1-2; unclear D gene. Trimming stripped 7 bases from V and 9 bases from J, with 18 bases between. CDR1 is SNHLY, CDR2 FYNNEI, per germline. CDR3 length: 13 amino acids.

The CDR3 coding sequence is TGTGCCAGCAGCGTAAGCCCACGTGAAAAACTGTTTTTT. Translating it yields CASSVSPREKLFF. The chain combines TRBV9 with TRBJ1-4; D ambiguous. The CDR3 runs to 13 residues. Deletions cut 1 base from V and 7 bases from J, with 8 bases between. CDR1 is SGDLS and CDR2 is YYNGEE in the germline V gene.